The 23 T cell receptor beta chains listed next were all sequenced from one sample in a study of follicular helper T cells after annual influenza vaccination (dated by TCRdb to the late 2010s). Interpreted using the paper, the time point label stands for: 2014-2015 season, pre-vaccination. The library was built by means of the immunoSEQ multiplex PCR assay. Held by TCRdb, this immuneACCESS table contains in-frame sequences only and omits some clones. Under half of the omission traces to an unresolved V gene where checked; the cause of the rest is unknown. The sample data list roughly 14,000 clones, and approximately 78% of these were observed just once. The ten largest clones represent 0.4% to 0.55% of the sample. The sample consisted of CXCR5- memory CD4+ T cells sorted from blood, taken on the day of influenza vaccination. What this sample's cell subset or site label stands for: CXCR5- memory CD4 T cells. The receptors come from an adult who received the influenza vaccine.

This chain uses TRBV27 with TRBJ2-3; 7 bases line up with TRBD2. Germline assignment: CDR1 MNHEY and CDR2 SMNVEV (reference sequence). The CDR3 has 15 amino acids. J was trimmed by 1 base and V by 5 bases; bases with no gene match: 6. CDR3 sequence (DNA): TGTGCCAGCAGTCTTCGGGGGGTTGGCACAGATACGCAGTATTTT. Its translation: CASSLRGVGTDTQYF.

V usage is TRBV7-2 and J usage is TRBJ2-3; D is unresolved. In germline, CDR1 is SGHTA, CDR2 FQGNSA. This CDR3 spans 12 amino acids. Trimming took off 3 bases at V and 11 bases at J, with 12 bases between the two ends. This CDR3 is CASSFGSYGQYF. The CDR3 nucleotides read TGTGCCAGCAGCTTCGGGTCCTACGGGCAGTATTTT.

The chain joins TRBV7-9 to TRBJ2-5; perhaps TRBD2 as D (5 bases). V was trimmed by 5 bases and J by 1 base, leaving 14 bases between them. Germline V gene lookup returns CDR1 SEHNR and CDR2 FQNEAQ (reference sequence). The CDR3 covers 15 residues. In DNA form, the CDR3 reads TGTGCCAGCAGCCCGTCGCGGGTAGGCCAAGAGACCCAGTACTTC. Its translation: CASSPSRVGQETQYF.

This clone was picked up a small number of times. This chain joins TRBV27 and TRBJ2-2; D remains unclear. The CDR3 spans 13 residues. The V and J ends lost 5 bases and 5 bases respectively, with 9 bases between them. Per germline, CDR1 MNHEY and CDR2 SMNVEV (reference sequence). The CDR3 here is CASSQPWTGELFF. The CDR3, as DNA: TGTGCCAGCAGTCAACCATGGACCGGGGAGCTGTTTTTT.

This chain uses TRBV6-1 with TRBJ1-3, with 12 bases fitting TRBD1. Germline V gene lookup returns CDR1 MNHNS and CDR2 SASEGT. This CDR3 region has 17 residues. J lost 7 bases, V lost 0 bases, and 7 bases had no gene match. CDR3 residues: CASSEAAGTGGANTIYF. The CDR3 DNA follows: TGTGCCAGCAGTGAAGCGGCCGGGACAGGGGGCGCGAACACCATATATTTT.

The chain has TRBV10-3 and TRBJ2-4; 8 bases agree with TRBD1. The trim removed 10 bases at V and 2 bases at J, leaving 10 bases unmatched. The CDR3 totals 15 residues. CDR1 ENHRY and CDR2 SYGVKD come from the germline V gene. In nucleotides, the CDR3 is TGTGCCACGAGGGGACAGGAAAGTACCAAAAACATTCAGTACTTC. The encoded protein is CATRGQESTKNIQYF.

The chain combines TRBV9 with TRBJ1-1; unclear D gene. This CDR3 comprises 13 residues. Germline V CDR1 and CDR2: SGDLS, YYNGEE. Trimming cost V 0 bases and J 3 bases, with 6 bases left between them. The CDR3 nucleotides are TGTGCCAGCAGCGTAGTGTGGGACACTGAAGCTTTCTTT. It is translated as CASSVVWDTEAFF.

This clone was detected only a few times. V gene TRBV9 combines with J gene TRBJ2-7; 7 bases are a match to TRBD1. The ends lost 3 bases at V and 5 bases at J; junction bases unmatched: 2. The CDR3 consists of 12 residues. Looked up from germline, CDR1 is SGDLS and CDR2 is YYNGEE. CDR3 DNA sequence: TGTGCCAGCAGCGCCGGGACAGACGAGCAGTACTTC. Its protein is CASSAGTDEQYF.

The chain joins TRBV6-5 to TRBJ2-3; D remains unclear. Per germline, CDR1 MNHEY and CDR2 SVGAGI. Trimming stripped 9 bases from V and 0 bases from J, with 4 bases between. The CDR3 is made up of 11 amino acids. Here the CDR3 DNA reads TGTGCCAGTAGGAGCACAGATACGCAGTATTTT. Protein product: CASRSTDTQYF.

The J gene is TRBJ2-2, the V gene TRBV2; D is tentatively TRBD1 or TRBD2 (5 bases each). The CDR3 is 13 amino acids. From germline, CDR1 is SNHLY and CDR2 FYNNEI. Trimming cost V 7 bases and J 5 bases, with 11 bases left between them. The CDR3 nucleotides read TGTGCCAGCACCTTATGGGGGACCGGGGAGCTGTTTTTT. This encodes CASTLWGTGELFF.

This chain uses TRBV5-4 with TRBJ2-1, with 9 bases fitting TRBD2. V shed 2 bases, J shed 3 bases, and the junction held 3 bases outside the gene matches. The CDR3 runs 15 residues. Per the germline V gene, CDR1 is SGHNT and CDR2 is YYREEE (reference sequence). The chain's CDR3 is CASSFRLADYNEQFF. Written as DNA, the CDR3 is TGTGCCAGCAGCTTTAGACTAGCGGACTACAATGAGCAGTTCTTC.

The chain couples TRBV27 to TRBJ2-2, with TRBD1 as a possible D gene (6 bases). Trimming left V 6 bases short and J 4 bases short, with 9 bases between. The CDR3 extends over 13 amino acids. The germline V gene has CDR1 MNHEY and CDR2 SMNVEV (reference sequence). The CDR3 coding sequence is TGTGCCAGCAGAAACAGGGTCACCGGGGAGCTGTTTTTT. Encoded protein: CASRNRVTGELFF.

This clone was picked up a small number of times. The chain joins TRBV19 to TRBJ2-1, with TRBD2 identical over 9 bases. V shed 5 bases, J shed 5 bases, and the junction held 4 bases outside the gene matches. The CDR3 is made up of 14 amino acids. Germline CDR1 LNHDA, CDR2 SQIVND (reference sequence). For the CDR3, the DNA is TGTGCCAGTAGTCCAGGACTAGCGCACAATGAGCAGTTCTTC. Its protein product is CASSPGLAHNEQFF.

This clone was seen once. The sample carries other DNA sequences with the same CDR3. The chain is built from TRBV5-1 and TRBJ1-4; D gene ambiguous. CDR3 length equals 14 residues. Germline CDR1 is SGHRS and CDR2 is YFSETQ. Trimming took off 0 bases at V and 7 bases at J, with 10 bases between the two ends. For the CDR3, the DNA is TGCGCCAGCAGCTTGGGACACTTTGGTGAAAAACTGTTTTTT. This translates into CASSLGHFGEKLFF. The full variable domain, rest sourced from reference TRBV5-1 and TRBJ1-4, is KAGVTQTPRYLIKTRGQQVTLSCSPISGHRSVSWYQQTPGQGLQFLFEYFSETQRNKGNFPGRFSGRQFSNSRSEMNVSTLELGDSALYLCASSLGHFGEKLFFGSGTQLSVL.

The V gene is TRBV4-2, the J gene TRBJ1-2; 9 bases line up with TRBD1. The CDR3 extends over 16 amino acids. Germline V gene lookup returns CDR1 LGHNA and CDR2 YNFKEQ. With 0 bases clipped from V and 6 bases from J, the junction kept 8 bases outside the gene matches. The CDR3 loop is CASSQDPDRGSHGYTF. Written as DNA, the CDR3 is TGTGCCAGCAGCCAAGATCCGGACAGGGGTTCTCATGGCTACACCTTC.

This clone has just a few counts. The chain joins TRBV6-1 to TRBJ1-5; D ambiguous. V was clipped by 5 bases and J by 4 bases, with 12 bases between them. This CDR3 has 14 amino acids. The V gene's germline CDR1 is MNHNS and CDR2 SASEGT. CDR3 sequence reads: CASSLDRKNQPQHF. The CDR3 nucleotides read TGTGCCAGCAGTCTAGACCGGAAAAATCAGCCCCAGCATTTT.

The J gene is TRBJ1-2, the V gene TRBV10-3, with TRBD1 identical over 10 bases. The CDR3 loop spans 16 amino acids. The V and J ends lost 7 bases and 4 bases, in that order; junction bases with no gene match: 12. CDR1 ENHRY and CDR2 SYGVKD come from the germline V gene. For the CDR3, the DNA is TGTGCCATCAACCGGGACAGGGGACAAACATTCTATGGCTACACCTTC. Amino acids: CAINRDRGQTFYGYTF.

This chain connects TRBV5-1 to TRBJ2-5; D remains ambiguous. The V gene's germline CDR1 is SGHRS and CDR2 YFSETQ. The V end lost 5 bases, the J end lost 1 base, and 9 bases lay between the germline ends. The CDR3 contains 13 residues. This chain's CDR3 is CASRVWGQETQYF. CDR3 in DNA: TGCGCCAGCAGAGTATGGGGCCAAGAGACCCAGTACTTC.

The rearrangement links TRBV7-2 to TRBJ2-7; no definite D call. The CDR3 is made up of 12 amino acids. Trimming took off 5 bases at V and 6 bases at J, with 11 bases between the two ends. Germline V gene lookup returns CDR1 SGHTA and CDR2 FQGNSA. Here the CDR3 DNA reads TGTGCCAGCAGCCCGGATTCGGCCGAGCAGTACTTC. Its protein product is CASSPDSAEQYF.

V usage is TRBV29-1 and J usage is TRBJ1-4; D is unclear. The CDR3 totals 13 residues. Trimming shortened V by 5 bases and J by 4 bases, and 11 bases separated the two germline ends. Germline loops: CDR1 SQVTM, CDR2 ANQGSEA. The CDR3 protein is CSVFSDINEKLFF. CDR3 DNA sequence: TGCAGCGTTTTTTCTGATATTAATGAAAAACTGTTTTTT.

V and J are TRBV5-1 and TRBJ2-2, with 8 bases lining up with TRBD1. The CDR3 has 14 amino acids. Germline V gene sequence: CDR1 SGHRS, CDR2 YFSETQ. J lost 5 bases, V lost 4 bases, and 4 bases had no gene match. The CDR3 sequence is CASSKDRVTGELFF. DNA of the CDR3: TGCGCCAGCAGCAAGGACAGGGTGACCGGGGAGCTGTTTTTT.

As DNA, the CDR3 is TGTGCCAGCAGTACAAGAAACCGGGACACTTTTAACACCGGGGAGCTGTTTTTT. This encodes CASSTRNRDTFNTGELFF. The chain employs TRBV27 and TRBJ2-2; D is perhaps TRBD1 (6 bases). V was cut by 5 bases and J by 2 bases, with 21 bases left in between. Germline CDR1 reads MNHEY; CDR2 reads SMNVEV (reference sequence). The CDR3 runs to 18 residues.

The chain has TRBV7-6 and TRBJ2-2, with no clear D. The CDR3 spans 15 residues. Germline CDR1 is SGHVS and CDR2 is FNYEAQ. V lost 1 base and J 7 bases, leaving 13 bases between the germline ends. CDR3 DNA: TGTGCCAGCAGCTTAGAGTCGAAATCCTACGGGGAGCTGTTTTTT. Translation: CASSLESKSYGELFF.